Here is one T cell receptor beta chain with its context. V shed 4 bases, J shed 0 bases, and the junction held 11 bases outside the gene matches. The CDR3 runs to 17 residues. CDR1 and CDR2 from the germline V gene are MDHEN and SYDVKM. This entry is derived from a study of blood T cell repertoires in COVID-19. As for the study in general: Samples taken during acute and convalescent COVID-19 were collected in the United States, Italy and Spain.

Residents of approximately 25 US areas, aged roughly 18 to 89 years, made up the participants. People in the exposed group encountered a COVID-19 case within 2 weeks before entering the study. In the original processing: Reference gene primer amplification gave nucleated cell count estimates. The method was immunoSEQ multiplex PCR; TCRdb's version includes in-frame clones alone and lacks a portion of them. Clonal size and the V and J genes are those of that table, whereas D and trimming came from the DNA. This repertoire shows about 240,000 clones, roughly 80% found once; its top ten account for about 3.6%.

The sequence was obtained from a woman aged 40 to 50 who had been exposed to COVID-19. The chain uses TRBV28 and TRBJ1-1; 7 bases agree with TRBD1. Sequenced material: PBMCs or T cells enriched from blood (not recorded which). CDR3 bases: TGTGCCAGCAGTTCCCCTGGGACAGCTGAAATGAACACTGAAGCTTTCTTT. It encodes CASSSPGTAEMNTEAFF.